This paragraph covers one T cell receptor beta chain sequence. Its antigen remains unidentified. The source of the sample is a study of Ad26.COV2.S vaccination and SARS-CoV-2 variants. Study-level information: Ad26.COV2.S shots went into the muscle once or twice, 56 days apart.

The V and J ends lost 5 bases and 7 bases respectively, with 6 bases between them. Germline lookup yields CDR1 ENHRY and CDR2 SYGVKD. The CDR3 has 11 amino acids. The sample's treatment: some 20 received Ad26.COV2.S at low or high dose, single or two shots; 5 received placebo; per-sample allocation not given. Vaccine and placebo recipients were sampled on day 63 after the first injection. Wuhan-strain spike was delivered by a replication-incompetent Ad26 vector. General study results and limits: A substantial breadth of spike-specific CD8+ and CD4+ T cell responses after vaccination has been reported.

Libraries were prepared by immunoSEQ multiplex PCR; TCRdb keeps only in-frame clonotypes and omits some of them. The sample lists about 480,000 clones, roughly 89% seen once, with about 13% in the top ten. The J gene is TRBJ1-3, the V gene TRBV10-3, with D uncertain. The sample here was peripheral blood, taken in a trial of Ad26.COV2.S vaccine versus placebo. This clonotype was sampled from a person between 18 and 59 years old who received the Ad26.COV2.S COVID-19 vaccine or a placebo. CDR3 bases: TGTGCCATCAGTATGCAGAACACCATATATTTT. It codes for CAISMQNTIYF.